This entry lists 14 T cell receptor beta chains sequenced from one sample in a study of T-cell reconstitution after alpha-beta-depleted transplantation in children. Unique molecular identifiers tagged the TCRbeta library. In TCRdb, the PCR reads were re-called with MiXCR into one record per CDR3 protein. The data hold around 450,000 distinct CDR3 sequences, with roughly a tenth observed a single time. The source material was PBMCs, sampled before TCRalphabeta/CD19-depleted stem cell transplant. These receptor sequences come from a child aged 2 to 10 with inherited bone marrow failure, due to receive a stem cell transplant.

This clonotype was detected ten times or more. This chain uses TRBV7-6 with TRBJ1-1, with D possibly matching TRBD1 (5 bases). In germline, CDR1 is SGHVS, CDR2 FNYEAQ. This CDR3 has 17 amino acids. V lost 4 bases, J lost 3 bases, and 21 bases lay in between. CDR3 region: CASSSEGTGRWYTEAFF. CDR3 DNA: TGTGCCAGCAGCTCGGAGGGGACCGGGAGATGGTACACTGAAGCTTTCTTT. Together with reference TRBV7-6 and TRBJ1-1, the CDR3 gives the full variable domain: GAGVSQSPRYKVTKRGQDVALRCDPISGHVSLYWYRQALGQGPEFLTYFNYEAQQDKSGLPNDRFSAERPEGSISTLTIQRTEQRDSAMYRCASSSEGTGRWYTEAFFGQGTRLTVV.

The sample holds a few counts of this clonotype. The chain uses TRBV4-1 and TRBJ2-1; tentative D call: TRBD2 (6 bases). Germline-derived CDR1 and CDR2 are MGHRA and YSYEKL. Trimming took off 1 base at V and 3 bases at J, with 10 bases between the two ends. The CDR3 is made up of 15 amino acids. The CDR3 here is CASSQVNGGYNEQFF. CDR3 nucleotides: TGCGCCAGCAGCCAAGTAAACGGGGGCTACAATGAGCAGTTCTTC.

This clonotype was recorded a few times. The chain couples TRBV30 to TRBJ2-1; the match to TRBD1 covers 7 bases. V shed 5 bases and J 6 bases; nucleotides not matched to a gene: 7. This CDR3 comprises 13 residues. Germline V CDR1 and CDR2: GTSNPN, SVGIG (reference sequence). The CDR3 protein is CAWGIQGRNEQFF. In DNA form, the CDR3 reads TGTGCCTGGGGCATACAGGGGCGCAATGAGCAGTTCTTC. The whole variable domain, remainder taken from reference TRBV30 and TRBJ2-1, is SQTIHQWPATLVQPVGSPLSLECTVEGTSNPNLYWYRQAAGRGLQLLFYSVGIGQISSEVPQNLSASRPQDRQFILSSKKLLLSDSGFYLCAWGIQGRNEQFFGPGTRLTVL.

Many counts were recorded for this clonotype. V gene TRBV10-3 combines with J gene TRBJ2-5; D not resolved. The ends were cut back, 0 bases at V and 1 base at J, with 6 bases in the middle. The germline CDR1 and CDR2 sequences are ENHRY and SYGVKD. The CDR3 loop spans 14 amino acids. The CDR3 protein is CAISESGLQETQYF. The DNA for the CDR3 is TGTGCCATCAGTGAGTCAGGTCTCCAAGAGACCCAGTACTTC.

This clonotype has at least ten counts. This chain links TRBV4-3 with TRBJ2-3; 8 bases line up with TRBD1. Looked up from germline, CDR1 is LGHNA and CDR2 is YSLEER. V lost 0 bases to trimming and J lost 7 bases; unmatched junction nucleotides: 12. The length of the CDR3 is 17 residues. In DNA, the CDR3 is TGCGCCAGCAGCCAAGACGTCGGGCAGGGGGCATTTTATACGCAGTATTTT. Its translation: CASSQDVGQGAFYTQYF.

Ten or more counts support this clonotype. The chain couples TRBV30 to TRBJ2-3; 8 positions agree with TRBD2. The CDR3 is 15 residues long. Germline loops: CDR1 GTSNPN, CDR2 SVGIG (reference sequence). V was clipped by 1 base and J by 3 bases; unmatched bases: 6. The CDR3 spells CAWSAGGASTDTQYF. In nucleotides, the CDR3 is TGTGCCTGGAGTGCGGGAGGGGCTTCGACAGATACGCAGTATTTT.

In this sample, this clonotype turned up many times. This sequence joins TRBV29-1 and TRBJ2-7; 13 nucleotides agree with TRBD2. Germline assignment: CDR1 SQVTM and CDR2 ANQGSEA. The CDR3 has 12 amino acids. V was clipped by 7 bases and J by 4 bases; unmatched bases: 1. This chain's CDR3 is CSGGLAGYEQYF. The CDR3 DNA is TGCAGCGGGGGACTAGCGGGGTACGAGCAGTACTTC.

This clonotype was picked up many times. V usage is TRBV20-1 and J usage is TRBJ2-1; TRBD2 matches at 8 bases. This CDR3 is 15 amino acids long. With 5 bases clipped from V and 7 bases from J, the junction kept 13 bases outside the gene matches. Germline loops: CDR1 DFQATT, CDR2 SNEGSKA (reference sequence). Here the CDR3 reads CSARPGTSQGNEQFF. The CDR3 DNA reads as TGCAGTGCTCGTCCCGGGACTAGTCAAGGTAATGAGCAGTTCTTC.

This clonotype was recorded many times. The CDR3 nucleotides are TGTGCCAGCAGCACCATCGGCTCTGGAAACACCATATATTTT. Translating gives CASSTIGSGNTIYF. The chain carries TRBV25-1 and TRBJ1-3; D remains ambiguous. CDR1 MGHDK and CDR2 SYGVNS come from the germline V gene. V was pared by 6 bases and J by 0 bases, with 9 bases between. This CDR3 spans 14 amino acids. Together with reference TRBV25-1 and TRBJ1-3, the CDR3 gives the full variable domain: EADIYQTPRYLVIGTGKKITLECSQTMGHDKMYWYQQDPGMELHLIHYSYGVNSTEKGDLSSESTVSRIRTEHFPLTLESARPSHTSQYLCASSTIGSGNTIYFGEGSWLTVV.

This clonotype was seen at least ten times. The chain uses TRBV6-4 and TRBJ2-6, with unresolved D. Trimming shortened V by 0 bases and J by 1 base, and 7 bases separated the two germline ends. The CDR3 covers 16 residues. Germline CDR1 reads MRHNA; CDR2 reads SNTAGT. The CDR3 nucleotides read TGTGCCAGCAGTGACTCGAAGGGATCTGGGGCCAACGTCCTGACTTTC. Translating it yields CASSDSKGSGANVLTF.

As to this clonotype: One base away lies a much larger clone, so this may be a sequencing read error. The V and J genes are TRBV19 and TRBJ1-5; D is possibly TRBD1 (5 bases). The V gene's germline CDR1 is LNHDA and CDR2 SQIVND (reference sequence). Trimming cost V 8 bases and J 5 bases, with 19 bases left between them. CDR3 size: 15 residues. The CDR3: CASGQMQGGYQPQHF. The CDR3 DNA reads TGTGCCAGTGGACAAATGCAGGGAGGTTATCAGCCCCAGCATTTT.

The chain employs TRBV4-3 and TRBJ2-3, with D possibly matching TRBD2 (6 bases). The CDR3 contains 14 residues. The ends were cut back, 0 bases at V and 3 bases at J, with 7 bases in the middle. Germline CDR1 is LGHNA and CDR2 is YSLEER. CDR3 sequence: CASSQEEGTDTQYF. The CDR3 DNA reads as TGCGCCAGCAGCCAAGAGGAGGGGACAGATACGCAGTATTTT.

This clonotype was detected many times. This sequence joins TRBV7-9 and TRBJ2-3; 10 positions agree with TRBD2. The CDR3 totals 17 residues. Germline lookup yields CDR1 SEHNR and CDR2 FQNEAQ (reference sequence). With V trimmed by 0 bases and J by 3 bases, 6 bases remained unmatched. CDR3 nucleotide sequence: TGTGCCAGCAGCTTAGCGACTAGCGGGTTCGAAACAGATACGCAGTATTTT. Translation: CASSLATSGFETDTQYF.

This chain joins TRBV12-3 or TRBV12-4 and TRBJ2-7; TRBD2 matches 7 bases. J gave up 7 bases and V 2 bases, and 8 bases lay outside the gene matches. The CDR3 loop spans 14 amino acids. The CDR3 loop is CASSLWPGGGEQYF. DNA for the CDR3: TGTGCCAGCAGTTTATGGCCAGGCGGGGGAGAGCAGTACTTC.